The 8 T cell receptor beta chains reported below all come from one sample, sequenced in a study of T cell repertoires in cytomegalovirus infection. Using its own MiXCR run on the reads, TCRdb lists one record per CDR3 protein. The table has more than 400,000 distinct CDR3 sequences, approximately 26% seen once. The material sequenced was PBMCs. The receptors were gathered from a human donor in good health (CMV status not recorded). Some clones in this sample may be carry-over from other donors' samples.

A few counts support this clonotype. The rearrangement uses TRBV6-4 and TRBJ1-6; 7 bases map to TRBD1. This CDR3 region has 17 residues. Germline lookup yields CDR1 MRHNA and CDR2 SNTAGT. J gave up 8 bases and V 4 bases, and 14 bases lay outside the gene matches. The DNA of the CDR3 is TGTGCCAGCAGTGCTCCCCCCGGGACAGTGAATGATTCACCCCTCCACTTT. Amino acids: CASSAPPGTVNDSPLHF.

The chain employs TRBV7-9 and TRBJ1-2, with a possible D match to TRBD1 (5 bases). V lost 0 bases, J lost 7 bases, and 6 bases lay in between. Germline assignment: CDR1 SEHNR and CDR2 FQNEAQ (reference sequence). The CDR3 runs 12 residues. The CDR3 is CASSLAQGGYTF. The CDR3 DNA reads as TGTGCCAGCAGCTTAGCCCAGGGTGGCTACACCTTC.

This clonotype was observed a handful of times. CDR3 loop: CASSLEGTSGPYNEQFF. CDR3 coding DNA: TGTGCCAGCAGCTTGGAAGGGACTAGCGGACCCTACAATGAGCAGTTCTTC. The V gene is TRBV5-5, the J gene TRBJ2-1, with TRBD2 identical over 11 bases. The CDR3 is 17 amino acids. Germline loops: CDR1 SGHKS, CDR2 YYEKEE (reference sequence). Trimming at V came to 0 bases and at J to 2 bases, leaving 4 bases not matched to a gene.

This clonotype was recorded at least ten times. The chain recombines TRBV6-2 or TRBV6-3 with TRBJ2-4; D is unclear. Germline CDR1 reads MNHEY; CDR2 reads SVGEGT. CDR3 length equals 14 residues. Trimming stripped 0 bases from V and 4 bases from J, with 7 bases between. CDR3 bases: TGTGCCAGCAGTTACTCCGGGTCGAAAAACATTCAGTACTTC. It encodes CASSYSGSKNIQYF.

This rearrangement joins TRBV4-1 to TRBJ2-5; the D is unclear. The germline gives CDR1 MGHRA, CDR2 YSYEKL. CDR3 length: 15 residues. Deletions cut 1 base from V and 2 bases from J, with 11 bases between. The CDR3 sequence is CASSQVPQYQETQYF. The DNA for the CDR3 is TGCGCCAGCAGCCAAGTTCCCCAATATCAAGAGACCCAGTACTTC.

This clonotype was counted a few times. The rearrangement links TRBV6-2 or TRBV6-3 to TRBJ1-5; D may be TRBD1 (5 bases). Germline V gene lookup returns CDR1 MNHEY and CDR2 SVGEGT. The CDR3 runs 17 residues. Trimming stripped 2 bases from V and 0 bases from J, with 14 bases between. This chain's CDR3 is CASSYARDGHSNQPQHF. The CDR3 region has the DNA TGTGCCAGCAGTTACGCCCGGGACGGACATAGCAATCAGCCCCAGCATTTT.

This clonotype showed up just a few times. This chain uses TRBV18 with TRBJ2-1; TRBD2 matches 14 bases. The CDR3 loop spans 16 amino acids. The ends lost 6 bases at V and 9 bases at J; junction bases unmatched: 10. Germline lookup yields CDR1 KGHSH and CDR2 LQKENI. The chain's CDR3 is CASSPAGTSGSTEQFF. The CDR3 DNA reads TGTGCCAGCTCCCCGGCCGGGACTAGCGGGAGCACTGAGCAGTTCTTC. The full variable domain, its missing parts supplied by reference TRBV18 and TRBJ2-1, is NAGVMQNPRHLVRRRGQEARLRCSPMKGHSHVYWYRQLPEEGLKFMVYLQKENIIDESGMPKERFSAEFPKEGPSILRIQQVVRGDSAAYFCASSPAGTSGSTEQFFGPGTRLTVL.

This clonotype was detected only a few times. The chain combines TRBV20-1 with TRBJ2-3; TRBD2 matches at 10 bases. The CDR3 is 17 residues long. V shed 1 base, J shed 6 bases, and the junction held 13 bases outside the gene matches. Germline V gene sequence: CDR1 DFQATT, CDR2 SNEGSKA (reference sequence). CDR3 sequence (DNA): TGCAGTGCTAGAGGCCCTCAGCCAGCGGGAGGGCCGGATACGCAGTATTTT. Protein: CSARGPQPAGGPDTQYF.